Described below is a single T cell receptor beta chain sequence and its context. The germline V gene encodes CDR1 LNHDA and CDR2 SQIVND (reference sequence). V shed 10 bases and J 1 base; nucleotides not matched to a gene: 16. The CDR3 runs 17 residues. This entry is derived from a study of blood T cell repertoires in COVID-19. Study summary: From the United States, Italy and Spain came samples of acute and convalescent COVID-19. PBMCs, B-cell-depleted T cells, or T cells provided the cDNA or gDNA that made up the material.

Study processing details: Estimation of nucleated cell counts relied on the amplification of reference gene primers. Only in-frame clones appear in the TCRdb table, and some are missing; sequencing was by immunoSEQ multiplex PCR. V and J calls and clone size follow that table, whereas D and trimming were derived from the DNA. The data hold around 170,000 clones, with roughly nine tenths observed a single time. This TCR derives from a woman in her seventies with acute or convalescent COVID-19. Sequenced input: peripheral blood. The J gene is TRBJ1-1, the V gene TRBV19; 9 bases map to TRBD1. In DNA, the CDR3 is TGTGCCACCCTGTCCGTTAGGACAGGGGCGGGGAACACTGAAGCTTTCTTT. This gives the protein CATLSVRTGAGNTEAFF.